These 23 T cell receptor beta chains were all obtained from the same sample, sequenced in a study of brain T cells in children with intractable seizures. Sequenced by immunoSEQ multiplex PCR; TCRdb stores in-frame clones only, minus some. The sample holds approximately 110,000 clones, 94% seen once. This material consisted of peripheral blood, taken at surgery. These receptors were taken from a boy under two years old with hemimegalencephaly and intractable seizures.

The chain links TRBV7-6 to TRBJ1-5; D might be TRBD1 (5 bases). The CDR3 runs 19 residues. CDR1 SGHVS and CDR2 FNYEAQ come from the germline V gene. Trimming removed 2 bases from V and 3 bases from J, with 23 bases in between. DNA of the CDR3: TGTGCCAGCAGCTTAAGCCCTCCAACGGGGCGTACCAACAATCAGCCCCAGCATTTT. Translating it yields CASSLSPPTGRTNNQPQHF. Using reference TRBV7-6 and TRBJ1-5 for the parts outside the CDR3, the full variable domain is GAGVSQSPRYKVTKRGQDVALRCDPISGHVSLYWYRQALGQGPEFLTYFNYEAQQDKSGLPNDRFSAERPEGSISTLTIQRTEQRDSAMYRCASSLSPPTGRTNNQPQHFGDGTRLSIL.

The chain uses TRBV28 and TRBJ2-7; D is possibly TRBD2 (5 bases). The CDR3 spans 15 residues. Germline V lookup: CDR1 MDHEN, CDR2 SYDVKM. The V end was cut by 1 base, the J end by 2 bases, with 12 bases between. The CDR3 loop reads CASSLFQRPTYEQYF. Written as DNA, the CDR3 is TGTGCCAGCAGTTTATTCCAGCGGCCTACCTACGAGCAGTACTTC.

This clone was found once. CDR3: CASSLQGANTEAFF. CDR3 sequence (DNA): TGTGCCAGCAGCTTGCAGGGGGCGAACACTGAAGCTTTCTTT. The chain has TRBV5-8 and TRBJ1-1; 8 bases map to TRBD1. Per the germline V gene, CDR1 is SGHTS and CDR2 is YDEGEE. With V trimmed by 1 base and J by 1 base, 0 bases remained unmatched. CDR3 length: 14 residues.

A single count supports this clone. The CDR3 is CASSLGRVEQYF. CDR3 DNA: TGTGCCAGCAGTTTGGGGAGGGTTGAGCAGTACTTC. The chain combines TRBV28 with TRBJ2-7, with 7 bases that match TRBD2. Germline V gene data show CDR1 as MDHEN and CDR2 as SYDVKM. Trimming took 3 bases from V and 7 from J; bases not matched to a gene: 3. The CDR3 length is 12 residues.

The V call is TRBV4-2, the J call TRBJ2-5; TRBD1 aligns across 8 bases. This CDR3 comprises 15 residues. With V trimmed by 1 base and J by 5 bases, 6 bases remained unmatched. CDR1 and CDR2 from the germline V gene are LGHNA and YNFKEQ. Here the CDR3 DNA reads TGTGCCAGCAGCCAAGTCAAGCAGGGGGCTGAGACCCAGTACTTC. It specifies CASSQVKQGAETQYF.

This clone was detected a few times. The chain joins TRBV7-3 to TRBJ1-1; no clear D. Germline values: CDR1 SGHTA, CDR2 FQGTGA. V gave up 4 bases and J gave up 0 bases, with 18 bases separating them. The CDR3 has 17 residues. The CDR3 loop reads CASSSIPPALMNTEAFF. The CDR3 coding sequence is TGTGCCAGCAGCTCGATCCCCCCGGCATTAATGAACACTGAAGCTTTCTTT. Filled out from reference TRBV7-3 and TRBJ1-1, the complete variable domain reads GAGVSQTPSNKVTEKGKYVELRCDPISGHTALYWYRQSLGQGPEFLIYFQGTGAADDSGLPNDRFFAVRPEGSVSTLKIQRTERGDSAVYLCASSSIPPALMNTEAFFGQGTRLTVV.

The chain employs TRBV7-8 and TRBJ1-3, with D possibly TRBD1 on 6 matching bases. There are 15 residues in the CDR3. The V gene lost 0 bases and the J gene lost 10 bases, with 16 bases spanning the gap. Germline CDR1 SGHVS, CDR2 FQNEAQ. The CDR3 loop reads CASSLAGGEGRTIYF. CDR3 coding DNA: TGTGCCAGCAGCTTAGCTGGGGGCGAAGGGAGGACCATATATTTT.

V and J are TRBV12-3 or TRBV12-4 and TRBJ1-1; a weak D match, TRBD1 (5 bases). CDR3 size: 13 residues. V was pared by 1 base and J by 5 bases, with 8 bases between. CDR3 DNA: TGTGCCAGCAGTTTAGTGGGGGGGACTGAAGCTTTCTTT. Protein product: CASSLVGGTEAFF.

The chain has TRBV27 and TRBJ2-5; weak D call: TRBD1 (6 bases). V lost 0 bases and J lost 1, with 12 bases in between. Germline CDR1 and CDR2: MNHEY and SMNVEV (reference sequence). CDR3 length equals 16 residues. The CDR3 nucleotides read TGTGCCAGCAGTTTATCGGGCAGGGGACGCCAAGAGACCCAGTACTTC. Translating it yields CASSLSGRGRQETQYF.

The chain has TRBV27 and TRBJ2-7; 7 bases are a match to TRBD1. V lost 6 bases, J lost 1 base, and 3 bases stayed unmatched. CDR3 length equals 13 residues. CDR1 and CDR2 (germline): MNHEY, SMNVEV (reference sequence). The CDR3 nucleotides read TGTGCCAGCAGACGGGACAGTTCCTACGAGCAGTACTTC. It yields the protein CASRRDSSYEQYF.

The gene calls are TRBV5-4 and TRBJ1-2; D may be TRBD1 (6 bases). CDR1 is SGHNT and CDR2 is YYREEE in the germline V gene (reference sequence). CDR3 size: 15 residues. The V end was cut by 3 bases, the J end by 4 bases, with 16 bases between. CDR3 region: CASSSVLDRVYGYTF. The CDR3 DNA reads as TGTGCCAGCAGCTCAGTATTGGACAGAGTCTATGGCTACACCTTC. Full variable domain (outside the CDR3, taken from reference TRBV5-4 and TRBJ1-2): ETGVTQSPTHLIKTRGQQVTLRCSSQSGHNTVSWYQQALGQGPQFIFQYYREEENGRGNFPPRFSGLQFPNYSSELNVNALELDDSALYLCASSSVLDRVYGYTFGSGTRLTVV.

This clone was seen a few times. The CDR3 bases are TGTGCCAGTCGGGACCAGTACGAGCAGTACTTC. The encoded protein is CASRDQYEQYF. J is TRBJ2-7 and V is TRBV19; D might be TRBD1 or TRBD2, each matching 5 bases. Per germline, CDR1 LNHDA and CDR2 SQIVND (reference sequence). This CDR3 is 11 amino acids long. V dropped 8 bases and J dropped 4 bases, with 9 bases sitting between them.

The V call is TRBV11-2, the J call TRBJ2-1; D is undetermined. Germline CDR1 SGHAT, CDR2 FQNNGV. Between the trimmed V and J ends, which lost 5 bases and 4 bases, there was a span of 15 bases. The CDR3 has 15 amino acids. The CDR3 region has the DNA TGTGCCAGCAGCCGATCTACAAGCAAGTACAATGAGCAGTTCTTC. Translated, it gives CASSRSTSKYNEQFF.

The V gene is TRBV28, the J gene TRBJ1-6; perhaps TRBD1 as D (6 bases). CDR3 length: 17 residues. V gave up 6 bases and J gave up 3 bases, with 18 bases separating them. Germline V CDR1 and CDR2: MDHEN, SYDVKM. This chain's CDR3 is CASSPAGGSVYNSPLHF. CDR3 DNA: TGTGCCAGCAGCCCCGCGGGGGGCAGTGTCTATAATTCACCCCTCCACTTT. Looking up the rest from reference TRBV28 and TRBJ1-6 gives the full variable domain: DVKVTQSSRYLVKRTGEKVFLECVQDMDHENMFWYRQDPGLGLRLIYFSYDVKMKEKGDIPEGYSVSREKKERFSLILESASTNQTSMYLCASSPAGGSVYNSPLHFGNGTRLTVT.

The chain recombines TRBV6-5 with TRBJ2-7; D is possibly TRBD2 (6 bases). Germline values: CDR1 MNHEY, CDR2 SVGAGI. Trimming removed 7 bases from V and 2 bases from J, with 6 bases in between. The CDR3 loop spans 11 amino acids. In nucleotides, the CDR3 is TGTGCCAGCACTAGCGCCTACGAGCAGTACTTC. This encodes CASTSAYEQYF.

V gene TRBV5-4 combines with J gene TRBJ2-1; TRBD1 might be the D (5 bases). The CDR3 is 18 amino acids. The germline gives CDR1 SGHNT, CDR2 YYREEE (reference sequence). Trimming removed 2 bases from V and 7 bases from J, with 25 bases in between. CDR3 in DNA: TGTGCCAGCAGCTTTTTCCTATTGACGGACACTACGGCAAATGAGCAGTTCTTC. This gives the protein CASSFFLLTDTTANEQFF.

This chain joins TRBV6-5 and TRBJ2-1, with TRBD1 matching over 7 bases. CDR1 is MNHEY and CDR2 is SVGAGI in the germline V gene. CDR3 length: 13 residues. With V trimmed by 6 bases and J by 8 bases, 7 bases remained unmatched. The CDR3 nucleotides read TGTGCCAGCAGGCACCCACAGGGGTATGAGCAGTTCTTC. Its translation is CASRHPQGYEQFF.

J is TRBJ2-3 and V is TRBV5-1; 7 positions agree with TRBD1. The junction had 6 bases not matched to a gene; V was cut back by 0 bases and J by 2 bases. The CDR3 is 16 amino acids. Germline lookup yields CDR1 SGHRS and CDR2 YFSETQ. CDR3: CASSLGRGHATDTQYF. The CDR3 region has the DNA TGCGCCAGCAGCTTGGGAAGGGGGCATGCCACAGATACGCAGTATTTT.

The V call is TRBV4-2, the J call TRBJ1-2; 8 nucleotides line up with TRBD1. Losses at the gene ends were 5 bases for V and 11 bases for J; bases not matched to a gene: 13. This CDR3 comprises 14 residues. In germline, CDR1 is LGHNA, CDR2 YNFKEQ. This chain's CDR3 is CASSDVDRGPGYTF. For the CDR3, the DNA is TGTGCCAGCAGCGACGTAGACAGGGGCCCGGGTTACACCTTC.

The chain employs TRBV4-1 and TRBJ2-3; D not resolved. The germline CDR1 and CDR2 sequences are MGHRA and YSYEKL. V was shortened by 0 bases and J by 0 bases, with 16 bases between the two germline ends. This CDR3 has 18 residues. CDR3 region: CASSQDPPLASSTDTQYF. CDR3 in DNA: TGCGCCAGCAGCCAAGATCCCCCCTTGGCCTCTAGCACAGATACGCAGTATTTT.

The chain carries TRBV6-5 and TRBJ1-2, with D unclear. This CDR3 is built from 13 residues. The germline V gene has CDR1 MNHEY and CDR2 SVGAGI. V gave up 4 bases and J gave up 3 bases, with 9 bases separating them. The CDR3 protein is CASSLPGDYGYTF. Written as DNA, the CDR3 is TGTGCCAGCAGTTTACCCGGGGACTATGGCTACACCTTC.

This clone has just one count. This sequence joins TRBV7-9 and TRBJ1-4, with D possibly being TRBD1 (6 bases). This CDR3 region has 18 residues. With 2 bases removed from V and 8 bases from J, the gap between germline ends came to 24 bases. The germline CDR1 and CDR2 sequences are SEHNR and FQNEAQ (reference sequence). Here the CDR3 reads CASSLLGDPEVGGEKLFF. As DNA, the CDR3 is TGTGCCAGCAGCTTACTGGGCGACCCGGAGGTGGGGGGCGAAAAACTGTTTTTT.

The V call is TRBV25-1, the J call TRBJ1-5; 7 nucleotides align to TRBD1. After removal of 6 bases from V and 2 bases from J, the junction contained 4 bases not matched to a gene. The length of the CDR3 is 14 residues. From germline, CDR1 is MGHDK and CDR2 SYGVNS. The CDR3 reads CASRDTGGNQPQHF. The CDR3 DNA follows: TGTGCCAGCAGGGACACAGGGGGCAATCAGCCCCAGCATTTT.